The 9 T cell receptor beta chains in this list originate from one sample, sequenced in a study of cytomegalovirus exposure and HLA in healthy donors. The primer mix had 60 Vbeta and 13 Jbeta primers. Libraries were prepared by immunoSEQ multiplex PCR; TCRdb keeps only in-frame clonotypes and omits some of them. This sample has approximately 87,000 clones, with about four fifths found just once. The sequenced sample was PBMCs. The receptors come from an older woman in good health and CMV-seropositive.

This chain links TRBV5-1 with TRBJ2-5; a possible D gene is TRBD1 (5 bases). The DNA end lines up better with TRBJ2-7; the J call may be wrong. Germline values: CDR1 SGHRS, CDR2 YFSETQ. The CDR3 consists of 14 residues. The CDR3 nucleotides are TGCGCCAGCAGCAACAGCGACGGACACTACGAGCAGTACTTC. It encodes CASSNSDGHYEQYF.

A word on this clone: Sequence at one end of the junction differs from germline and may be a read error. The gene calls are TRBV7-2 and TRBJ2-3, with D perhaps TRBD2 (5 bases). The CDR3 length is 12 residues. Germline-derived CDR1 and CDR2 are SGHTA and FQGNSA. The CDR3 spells CASSLGETSKDF. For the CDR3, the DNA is TGTGCCAGCAGCCTCGGGGAGACTTCTAAGGATTTT.

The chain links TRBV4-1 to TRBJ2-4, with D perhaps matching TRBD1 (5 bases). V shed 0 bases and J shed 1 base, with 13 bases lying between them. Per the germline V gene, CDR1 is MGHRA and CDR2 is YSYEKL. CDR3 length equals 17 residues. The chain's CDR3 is CASSQDQGRSAKNIQYF. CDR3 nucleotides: TGCGCCAGCAGCCAAGATCAGGGCCGCTCCGCCAAAAACATTCAGTACTTC.

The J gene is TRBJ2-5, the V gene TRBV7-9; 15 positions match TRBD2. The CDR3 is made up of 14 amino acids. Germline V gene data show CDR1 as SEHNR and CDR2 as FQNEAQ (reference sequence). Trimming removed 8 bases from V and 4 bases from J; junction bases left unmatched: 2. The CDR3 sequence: CASGTSGRPETQYF. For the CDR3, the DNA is TGTGCCAGCGGGACTAGCGGGAGGCCAGAGACCCAGTACTTC.

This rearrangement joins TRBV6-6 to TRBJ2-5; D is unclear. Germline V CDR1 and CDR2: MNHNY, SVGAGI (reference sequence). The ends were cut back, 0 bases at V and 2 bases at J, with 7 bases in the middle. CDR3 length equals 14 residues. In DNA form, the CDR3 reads TGTGCCAGCAGTTACTCGGCATTACAAGAGACCCAGTACTTC. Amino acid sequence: CASSYSALQETQYF.

CDR3 protein: CASSFPGERYQPQHF. The CDR3 nucleotides are TGTGCCAGCAGTTTCCCAGGGGAGCGTTATCAGCCCCAGCATTTT. This chain joins TRBV28 and TRBJ1-5; TRBD1 is a possible D gene (6 bases). Trimming removed 3 bases from V and 5 bases from J, with 14 bases in between. The CDR3 has 15 residues. Germline loops: CDR1 MDHEN, CDR2 SYDVKM. Drawing the rest from reference TRBV28 and TRBJ1-5, the complete variable domain is DVKVTQSSRYLVKRTGEKVFLECVQDMDHENMFWYRQDPGLGLRLIYFSYDVKMKEKGDIPEGYSVSREKKERFSLILESASTNQTSMYLCASSFPGERYQPQHFGDGTRLSIL.

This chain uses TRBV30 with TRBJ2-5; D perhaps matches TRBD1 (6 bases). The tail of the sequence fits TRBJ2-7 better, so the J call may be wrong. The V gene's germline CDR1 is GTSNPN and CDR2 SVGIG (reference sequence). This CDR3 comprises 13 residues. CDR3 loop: CAWTTGSVYEQYF. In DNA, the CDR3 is TGTGCCTGGACCACAGGGTCTGTCTACGAGCAGTACTTC.

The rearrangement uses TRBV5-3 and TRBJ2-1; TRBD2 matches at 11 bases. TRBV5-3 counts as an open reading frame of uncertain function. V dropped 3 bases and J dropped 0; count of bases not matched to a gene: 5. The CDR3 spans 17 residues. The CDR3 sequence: CARSYRTSGFSYNEQFF. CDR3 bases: TGTGCCAGAAGCTATAGGACTAGCGGGTTCTCCTACAATGAGCAGTTCTTC.

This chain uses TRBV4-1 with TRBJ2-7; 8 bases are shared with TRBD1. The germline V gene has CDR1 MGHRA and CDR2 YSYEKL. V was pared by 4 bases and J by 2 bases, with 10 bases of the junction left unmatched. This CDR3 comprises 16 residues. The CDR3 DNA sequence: TGCGCCAGCAGCCCCTTTTCAGGGGGCACGACCTACGAGCAGTACTTC. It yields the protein CASSPFSGGTTYEQYF.